This T cell receptor beta chain was retrieved from a study of blood T cell repertoires in COVID-19. Study-wide context: There were acute and convalescent COVID-19 samples, and they came from the United States, Italy and Spain. Nucleic acid was either cDNA or gDNA, and it came from T cells, B-cell-depleted T cells, or PBMCs.

V gave up 5 bases and J gave up 9 bases; unmatched junction bases: 5. In germline, CDR1 is LNHDA, CDR2 SQIVND (reference sequence). The CDR3 runs to 12 residues. Original processing methods: Reference gene primer amplification gave nucleated cell count estimates. Profiled with immunoSEQ multiplex PCR; TCRdb holds only in-frame clones, not every one. V and J calls plus clone size are reproduced from that table; the DNA served to infer D and trimming. The sample yields tens of thousands of clones, 86% seen once. Sequenced sample: peripheral blood. The chain couples TRBV19 to TRBJ2-7; TRBD2 matches 9 bases. The TCR sequence derives from a man between 65 and 85 years old with active COVID-19. CDR3 nucleotide sequence: TGTGCCAGTAGTGCTAGCGGGGTGGTGCAGTACTTC. This translates into CASSASGVVQYF.